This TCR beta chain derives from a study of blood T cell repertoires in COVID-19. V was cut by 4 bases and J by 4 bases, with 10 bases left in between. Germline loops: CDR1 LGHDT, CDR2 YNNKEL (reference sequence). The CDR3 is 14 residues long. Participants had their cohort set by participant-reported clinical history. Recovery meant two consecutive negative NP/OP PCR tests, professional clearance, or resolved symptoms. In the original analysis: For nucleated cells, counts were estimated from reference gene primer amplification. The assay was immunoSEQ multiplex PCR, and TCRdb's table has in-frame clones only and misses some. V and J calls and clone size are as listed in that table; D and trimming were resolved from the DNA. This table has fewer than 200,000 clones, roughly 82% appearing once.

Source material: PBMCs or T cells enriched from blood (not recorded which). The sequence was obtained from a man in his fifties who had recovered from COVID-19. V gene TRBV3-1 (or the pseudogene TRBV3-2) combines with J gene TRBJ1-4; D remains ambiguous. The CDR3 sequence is CASSRTEVNEKLFF. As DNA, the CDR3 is TGTGCCAGCAGCCGTACGGAGGTTAATGAAAAACTGTTTTTT.